Below, 29 T cell receptor beta chains from the same sample are listed, as sequenced in a study of blood T cell repertoires in COVID-19. Repertoires were generated with immunoSEQ multiplex PCR, while TCRdb's copy carries only in-frame clones and drops some. The sample lists some 91,000 clones, less than 95% occurring once. Sequencing input: peripheral blood. These receptor sequences come from a man between 60 and 75 years old with acute or convalescent COVID-19.

V is TRBV5-1 and J is TRBJ1-4; the match to TRBD1 covers 7 bases. This CDR3 has 16 amino acids. Trimming took 0 bases from V and 8 from J; bases not matched to a gene: 10. The germline V gene encodes CDR1 SGHRS and CDR2 YFSETQ. The CDR3 reads CASSLGRQGWDEKLFF. CDR3 DNA sequence: TGCGCCAGCAGCTTGGGGCGACAGGGATGGGACGAAAAACTGTTTTTT.

This clone was picked up one time. V usage is TRBV4-1 and J usage is TRBJ2-5, with 8 positions matching TRBD1. V lost 3 bases, J lost 5 bases, and 5 bases stayed unmatched. CDR3 size: 14 residues. Germline V lookup: CDR1 MGHRA, CDR2 YSYEKL. For the CDR3, the DNA is TGCGCCAGCAGCCACCGGACAGGGACTGAGACCCAGTACTTC. This encodes CASSHRTGTETQYF.

The chain couples TRBV19 to TRBJ1-2; D is ambiguous. CDR1 and CDR2 from the germline V gene are LNHDA and SQIVND (reference sequence). V shed 6 bases and J shed 8 bases, with 22 bases lying between them. The CDR3 consists of 15 residues. For the CDR3, the DNA is TGTGCCAGTAGCCGCATGATCCAGGAGGGCGAGGGCTACACCTTC. This encodes CASSRMIQEGEGYTF.

The chain is built from TRBV7-9 and TRBJ2-3, with a possible D match to TRBD2 (7 bases). Looked up from germline, CDR1 is SEHNR and CDR2 is FQNEAQ (reference sequence). Between the trimmed V and J ends, which lost 4 bases and 1 base, there was a span of 24 bases. The CDR3 is 19 amino acids. The CDR3 loop reads CASSSPLGGGLSGTDTQYF. For the CDR3, the DNA is TGTGCCAGCAGCTCCCCTTTGGGGGGGGGCTTGTCTGGCACAGATACGCAGTATTTT. Drawing the rest from reference TRBV7-9 and TRBJ2-3, the complete variable domain is DTGVSQNPRHKITKRGQNVTFRCDPISEHNRLYWYRQTLGQGPEFLTYFQNEAQLEKSRLLSDRFSAERPKGSFSTLEIQRTEQGDSAMYLCASSSPLGGGLSGTDTQYFGPGTRLTVL.

The chain couples TRBV6-6 to TRBJ1-4; TRBD1 might be the D (5 bases). The CDR3 has 16 amino acids. CDR1 MNHNY and CDR2 SVGAGI come from the germline V gene (reference sequence). Trimming pared 4 bases from V and 3 bases from J, leaving 15 bases between. The CDR3 loop is CASSSSSGGANEKLFF. The CDR3 bases are TGTGCCAGCAGTTCGTCCTCCGGGGGGGCTAATGAAAAACTGTTTTTT.

The gene calls are TRBV5-5 and TRBJ1-1; a weak D match, TRBD1 (6 bases). The CDR3 consists of 16 residues. The germline V gene has CDR1 SGHKS and CDR2 YYEKEE (reference sequence). The V end lost 0 bases, the J end lost 1 base, and 13 bases lay between the germline ends. The CDR3 DNA follows: TGTGCCAGCAGCTTGGTGGTTAGGGGGAAGAACACTGAAGCTTTCTTT. Its translation: CASSLVVRGKNTEAFF.

V is TRBV6-5 and J is TRBJ1-1; perhaps TRBD1 as D (5 bases). The germline CDR1 and CDR2 sequences are MNHEY and SVGAGI. Trimming stripped 2 bases from V and 2 bases from J, with 15 bases between. The CDR3 length is 16 residues. The CDR3 nucleotides read TGTGCCAGCAGTTACAGGGGCGCGGTGAGAAACACTGAAGCTTTCTTT. It yields the protein CASSYRGAVRNTEAFF.

This clone occurred once. Other DNA sequences within the sample encode an identical CDR3. V is TRBV2 and J is TRBJ1-5; 7 bases match TRBD1. CDR1 SNHLY and CDR2 FYNNEI come from the germline V gene. CDR3 length: 13 residues. Trimming cost V 6 bases and J 4 bases; bases outside gene matches: 3. CDR3 nucleotide sequence: TGTGCCAGCAGGGCAGGGGGTAATCAGCCCCAGCATTTT. This codes for CASRAGGNQPQHF.

The J gene is TRBJ1-1, the V gene TRBV5-1; maybe TRBD1 (6 bases). The CDR3 sequence is 14 residues long. V was clipped by 5 bases and J by 3 bases, with 14 bases between them. In germline, CDR1 is SGHRS, CDR2 YFSETQ. The CDR3 DNA reads as TGCGCCAGCAGGGATAACAGGGATGACACTGAAGCTTTCTTT. It codes for CASRDNRDDTEAFF.

The rearrangement joins TRBV19 to TRBJ1-5, with 8 bases fitting TRBD1. This CDR3 spans 14 amino acids. The V segment lost 7 bases and the J segment 2 bases; nucleotides outside the gene matches: 4. CDR1 and CDR2 from the germline V gene are LNHDA and SQIVND (reference sequence). CDR3: CASTTTGGNQPQHF. The CDR3 DNA sequence: TGTGCCAGTACGACGACAGGGGGCAATCAGCCCCAGCATTTT.

This clone has just one count. The chain has TRBV28 and TRBJ1-3, with D uncertain. The CDR3 has 13 amino acids. Trimming removed 3 bases at V and 2 bases at J, with 5 bases between. Germline V gives CDR1 MDHEN, CDR2 SYDVKM. The CDR3 nucleotides are TGTGCCAGCAGTTTTGCGGCTGGAAACACCATATATTTT. Translated, it gives CASSFAAGNTIYF.

The rearrangement links TRBV28 to TRBJ1-2; D might be TRBD1 (6 bases). Germline assignment: CDR1 MDHEN and CDR2 SYDVKM. The CDR3 length is 15 residues. The V end was cut by 2 bases, the J end by 3 bases, with 13 bases between. The CDR3 region has the DNA TGTGCCAGCAGTTTACCCGACAGGATGGACTATGGCTACACCTTC. Translating it yields CASSLPDRMDYGYTF.

The chain is built from TRBV6-5 and TRBJ1-2; TRBD1 agrees at 8 bases. Germline CDR1 and CDR2: MNHEY and SVGAGI. The V gene end was trimmed by 0 bases and the J gene end by 2 bases; junction bases not matched to a gene: 5. The CDR3 loop spans 16 amino acids. The CDR3 reads CASSYSRGQANYGYTF. The CDR3, as DNA: TGTGCCAGCAGTTACTCTCGGGGACAGGCCAACTATGGCTACACCTTC.

This clone was picked up a small number of times. This rearrangement joins TRBV3-1 (or the pseudogene TRBV3-2) to TRBJ1-1; tentative D call: TRBD1 (6 bases). Between the trimmed V and J ends, which lost 2 bases and 1 base, there was a span of 8 bases. CDR1 LGHDT and CDR2 YNNKEL come from the germline V gene (reference sequence). CDR3 length: 14 residues. In nucleotides, the CDR3 is TGTGCCAGCAGCCAACAGGACAGGAACACTGAAGCTTTCTTT. Its translation is CASSQQDRNTEAFF.

CDR3 in DNA: TGCGCCAGCAGCTTGGCTGGGACAGAGAGCTACACCTTC. This sequence encodes CASSLAGTESYTF. V gene TRBV5-1 combines with J gene TRBJ1-2, with TRBD1 matching 7 bases. The CDR3 is 13 amino acids. Germline CDR1 is SGHRS and CDR2 is YFSETQ. The V segment lost 0 bases and the J segment 9 bases; nucleotides outside the gene matches: 5.

This sequence joins TRBV4-1 and TRBJ2-3; TRBD1 matches at 11 bases. This CDR3 contains 19 residues. J was trimmed by 0 bases and V by 0 bases; bases with no gene match: 8. Germline V CDR1 and CDR2: MGHRA, YSYEKL. The CDR3 coding sequence is TGCGCCAGCAGCCAAGACGTGGGGACAGGGGGACCTAGCACAGATACGCAGTATTTT. Translating gives CASSQDVGTGGPSTDTQYF.

The chain has TRBV5-1 and TRBJ2-5; 10 nucleotides match TRBD1. With V trimmed by 0 bases and J by 5 bases, 4 bases remained unmatched. Per germline, CDR1 SGHRS and CDR2 YFSETQ. This CDR3 is built from 15 residues. CDR3 nucleotides: TGCGCCAGCAGCTTGGCCGGGACAGGGGAGGAGACCCAGTACTTC. Protein product: CASSLAGTGEETQYF.

This rearrangement joins TRBV25-1 to TRBJ2-1; perhaps TRBD2 as D (6 bases). CDR1 and CDR2 from the germline V gene are MGHDK and SYGVNS. V lost 1 base to trimming and J lost 4 bases, with 17 bases between them. The CDR3 runs 17 residues. The chain's CDR3 is CASSELSRGTFYNEQFF. The CDR3, as DNA: TGTGCCAGCAGTGAATTGTCCCGGGGGACCTTTTACAATGAGCAGTTCTTC. Supplemented by reference TRBV25-1 and TRBJ2-1, the full variable domain reads EADIYQTPRYLVIGTGKKITLECSQTMGHDKMYWYQQDPGMELHLIHYSYGVNSTEKGDLSSESTVSRIRTEHFPLTLESARPSHTSQYLCASSELSRGTFYNEQFFGPGTRLTVL.

The chain uses TRBV7-9 and TRBJ1-5; D is ambiguous. This CDR3 spans 13 amino acids. The V and J ends lost 3 bases and 7 bases respectively, with 10 bases between them. Germline-derived CDR1 and CDR2 are SEHNR and FQNEAQ (reference sequence). DNA of the CDR3: TGTGCCAGCAGCTTCCTAGACGGGCAGCCCCAGCATTTT. It specifies CASSFLDGQPQHF.

The chain couples TRBV7-6 to TRBJ1-5, with TRBD1 identical over 10 bases. Trimming at V came to 5 bases and at J to 7 bases, leaving 8 bases not matched to a gene. The germline V gene encodes CDR1 SGHVS and CDR2 FNYEAQ. This CDR3 region has 15 residues. The CDR3, as DNA: TGTGCCAGCAGCGCCGGGACAGGGGATACCCAGCCCCAGCATTTT. It is translated as CASSAGTGDTQPQHF.

This CDR3 reads CASSPASRGPEAFF. The CDR3 region has the DNA TGTGCCAGCTCACCAGCTTCCAGGGGCCCTGAAGCTTTCTTT. The chain combines TRBV18 with TRBJ1-1, with D possibly TRBD1 on 6 matching bases. Trimming cost V 2 bases and J 6 bases, with 13 bases left between them. Per germline, CDR1 KGHSH and CDR2 LQKENI. The CDR3 consists of 14 residues.

Concerning this clone itself: The sample has other DNA sequences that encode this CDR3 too. The chain is built from TRBV18 and TRBJ1-4; 7 bases are shared with TRBD1. The CDR3 contains 15 residues. Germline assignment: CDR1 KGHSH and CDR2 LQKENI. Germline trimming cut 3 bases from V and 3 bases from J; bases unmatched to any gene: 4. CDR3 in amino acids: CASSPPGQPNEKLFF. The CDR3 DNA reads TGTGCCAGCTCACCTCCGGGACAGCCTAATGAAAAACTGTTTTTT.

The genes are TRBV5-6 and TRBJ2-1; 8 nucleotides agree with TRBD2. This CDR3 comprises 16 residues. V lost 2 bases to trimming and J lost 3 bases; unmatched junction nucleotides: 7. Germline CDR1 is SGHDT and CDR2 is YYEEEE. CDR3 amino acids: CASSFGRGAIYNEQFF. CDR3 DNA sequence: TGTGCCAGCAGCTTCGGGCGGGGGGCCATCTACAATGAGCAGTTCTTC.

The chain is built from TRBV5-6 and TRBJ1-1, with D hard to call. CDR3 size: 14 residues. From germline, CDR1 is SGHDT and CDR2 YYEEEE. V lost 0 bases and J 1 base, leaving 7 bases between the germline ends. The CDR3 is CASSLVGGNTEAFF. As DNA, the CDR3 is TGTGCCAGCAGCTTGGTTGGAGGGAACACTGAAGCTTTCTTT. The full variable domain, in which reference TRBV5-6 and TRBJ1-1 provide the parts outside the CDR3, is DAGVTQSPTHLIKTRGQQVTLRCSPKSGHDTVSWYQQALGQGPQFIFQYYEEEERQRGNFPDRFSGHQFPNYSSELNVNALLLGDSALYLCASSLVGGNTEAFFGQGTRLTVV.

The J gene is TRBJ2-1, the V gene TRBV7-2; 14 bases are a match to TRBD2. V trimming: 4 bases; J trimming: 16 bases; junction bases outside the gene matches: 12. Per the germline V gene, CDR1 is SGHTA and CDR2 is FQGNSA. The CDR3 consists of 15 residues. The CDR3 coding sequence is TGTGCCAGCAGCTCCCAGGGACTAGCGGGGGCACTCTCTTTCTTC. Its protein is CASSSQGLAGALSFF. The variable domain in full, with the rest retrieved from reference TRBV7-2 and TRBJ2-1, is GAGVSQSPSNKVTEKGKDVELRCDPISGHTALYWYRQSLGQGLEFLIYFQGNSAPDKSGLPSDRFSAERTGGSVSTLTIQRTQQEDSAVYLCASSSQGLAGALSFFGPGTRLTVL.

The chain recombines TRBV29-1 with TRBJ1-4, with D unclear. This CDR3 region has 12 residues. Per the germline V gene, CDR1 is SQVTM and CDR2 is ANQGSEA. Trimming removed 4 bases from V and 5 bases from J, with 8 bases in between. The CDR3 DNA is TGCAGCGTTGTATCCGGGAATGAAAAACTGTTTTTT. This translates into CSVVSGNEKLFF. Complete variable domain (other parts from reference TRBV29-1 and TRBJ1-4): SAVISQKPSRDICQRGTSLTIQCQVDSQVTMMFWYRQQPGQSLTLIATANQGSEATYESGFVIDKFPISRPNLTFSTLTVSNMSPEDSSIYLCSVVSGNEKLFFGSGTQLSVL.

The rearrangement links TRBV10-3 to TRBJ1-3; D remains unclear. This CDR3 spans 17 amino acids. V lost 4 bases to trimming and J lost 0 bases, with 16 bases between them. The germline V gene encodes CDR1 ENHRY and CDR2 SYGVKD. CDR3 region: CAISVNGQLTSGNTIYF. DNA for the CDR3: TGTGCCATCAGTGTTAATGGGCAGCTAACCTCTGGAAACACCATATATTTT.

The V gene is TRBV12-3 or TRBV12-4, the J gene TRBJ1-2, with D possibly being TRBD1 (5 bases). The CDR3 is 13 amino acids. The V end was cut by 1 base, the J end by 4 bases, with 7 bases between. CDR3 nucleotides: TGTGCCAGCAGTTTAGTCAGGGCCTATGGCTACACCTTC. Translation gives CASSLVRAYGYTF.

The chain carries TRBV10-2 and TRBJ1-1, with D unclear. Germline CDR1 and CDR2: WSHSY and SAAADI. The CDR3 totals 13 residues. V dropped 5 bases and J dropped 0 bases, with 7 bases sitting between them. CDR3 amino acids: CASSRPMNTEAFF. The DNA of the CDR3 is TGCGCCAGCAGTCGTCCTATGAACACTGAAGCTTTCTTT.